Each of the 11 T cell receptor beta chains below was sequenced from the same sample in a study of CD8+ T cells in alopecia areata. Treatment in this sample: oral pan-JAK inhibitor, 5-10 mg twice daily. Extracted RNA was reverse transcribed, and the resulting cDNA served as sequencing template. Assay used: immunoSEQ multiplex PCR; TCRdb lists only in-frame clones, some missing. This repertoire shows 150,000 to 200,000 clones, around 64% found once; its top ten account for approximately 1.4%. The sequences come from CD4+ T cells sorted from blood, collected at roughly week 49, from a patient treated with tofacitinib. These receptors all come from a human donor with alopecia areata.

This sequence joins TRBV7-2 and TRBJ2-7, with TRBD1 as a possible D gene (5 bases). V lost 1 base to trimming and J lost 5 bases, with 12 bases between them. Germline values: CDR1 SGHTA, CDR2 FQGNSA. The CDR3 runs 14 residues. CDR3 sequence reads: CASSLGNEGDEQYF. The CDR3 nucleotides are TGTGCCAGCAGCTTAGGCAATGAAGGGGACGAGCAGTACTTC.

This clone was detected only once. This rearrangement joins TRBV7-7 to TRBJ2-5, with D perhaps TRBD2 (6 bases). Germline CDR1 and CDR2: SSHAT and FNYEAQ (reference sequence). Trimming removed 1 base from V and 1 base from J, with 13 bases in between. The CDR3 has 16 residues. The CDR3 reads CASSLGAAGFQETQYF. DNA for the CDR3: TGTGCCAGCAGCTTAGGGGCCGCGGGGTTCCAAGAGACCCAGTACTTC.

The chain uses TRBV7-3 and TRBJ2-1, with 9 nucleotides matching TRBD1. V was pared by 1 base and J by 10 bases, with 8 bases of the junction left unmatched. Germline CDR1 SGHTA, CDR2 FQGTGA. CDR3 length: 15 amino acids. The CDR3 is CASSLIGDREKEQFF. The CDR3 DNA reads TGTGCCAGCAGCTTAATCGGGGACAGGGAGAAAGAGCAGTTCTTC. Full variable domain (missing parts from reference TRBV7-3 and TRBJ2-1): GAGVSQTPSNKVTEKGKYVELRCDPISGHTALYWYRQSLGQGPEFLIYFQGTGAADDSGLPNDRFFAVRPEGSVSTLKIQRTERGDSAVYLCASSLIGDREKEQFFGPGTRLTVL.

This clone was seen only a few times. J is TRBJ2-1 and V is TRBV2; the D is unclear. The CDR3 sequence is 17 residues long. V dropped 3 bases and J dropped 12 bases, with 27 bases sitting between them. Germline V lookup: CDR1 SNHLY, CDR2 FYNNEI. As DNA, the CDR3 is TGTGCCAGCAGTGATCCTCGTGAAGCCGGGCGAGCATGGCGGCAGTTCTTC. Encoded protein: CASSDPREAGRAWRQFF.

This clone was seen just once. The V gene is TRBV30, the J gene TRBJ1-6; D ambiguous. In germline, CDR1 is GTSNPN, CDR2 SVGIG (reference sequence). Deletions cut 0 bases from V and 8 bases from J, with 5 bases between. The CDR3 extends over 12 amino acids. The DNA for the CDR3 is TGTGCCTGGAGTGTAGTTGATTCACCCCTCCACTTT. Residues: CAWSVVDSPLHF.

The V and J genes are TRBV15 and TRBJ2-7; TRBD1 agrees at 9 bases. This CDR3 region has 14 residues. The germline V gene has CDR1 LNHNV and CDR2 YYDKDF (reference sequence). V shed 3 bases, J shed 5 bases, and the junction held 5 bases outside the gene matches. CDR3 nucleotide sequence: TGTGCCACCAGCAGGGACAGGGGATCTGACGAGCAGTACTTC. As protein: CATSRDRGSDEQYF. The whole variable domain, remainder taken from reference TRBV15 and TRBJ2-7, is DAMVIQNPRYQVTQFGKPVTLSCSQTLNHNVMYWYQQKSSQAPKLLFHYYDKDFNNEADTPDNFQSRRPNTSFCFLDIRSPGLGDTAMYLCATSRDRGSDEQYFGPGTRLTVT.

The rearrangement joins TRBV7-3 to TRBJ2-2; D uncertain. The CDR3 loop spans 12 amino acids. Looked up from germline, CDR1 is SGHTA and CDR2 is FQGTGA. Deletions cut 5 bases from V and 2 bases from J, with 3 bases between. CDR3 sequence: CASSDNTGELFF. The CDR3, as DNA: TGTGCCAGCAGCGATAACACCGGGGAGCTGTTTTTT. Complete variable domain (other parts from reference TRBV7-3 and TRBJ2-2): GAGVSQTPSNKVTEKGKYVELRCDPISGHTALYWYRQSLGQGPEFLIYFQGTGAADDSGLPNDRFFAVRPEGSVSTLKIQRTERGDSAVYLCASSDNTGELFFGEGSRLTVL.

To note about this clone: A junction end diverges from the germline sequence, so it may reflect a read error. This chain joins TRBV28 and TRBJ1-4, with TRBD1 as a possible D gene (5 bases). Germline CDR1 reads MDHEN; CDR2 reads SYDVKM. The CDR3 contains 12 residues. CDR3 residues: CASSVGPTSPIF. The CDR3 DNA sequence: TGTGCCAGCAGTGTGGGACCAACCTCGCCCATTTTT.

The V gene is TRBV7-3, the J gene TRBJ2-7; D is unresolved. Germline CDR1 and CDR2: SGHTA and FQGTGA. Trimming left V 3 bases short and J 6 bases short, with 12 bases between. This CDR3 has 13 residues. The CDR3 sequence is CASSFNGNGEQYF. The CDR3, as DNA: TGTGCCAGCAGCTTTAATGGGAATGGCGAGCAGTACTTC.

In DNA, the CDR3 is TGTGCCAGCAGTTGGGGACTAGCGGGGGTTTCCGAGCAGTTCTTC. Amino acid sequence: CASSWGLAGVSEQFF. V is TRBV6-5 and J is TRBJ2-1; TRBD2 matches at 14 bases. The CDR3 has 15 residues. V dropped 4 bases and J dropped 10; count of bases not matched to a gene: 6. CDR1 and CDR2 from the germline V gene are MNHEY and SVGAGI.

This chain links TRBV4-3 with TRBJ2-2; the D is unclear. The germline V gene encodes CDR1 LGHNA and CDR2 YSLEER. Deletions cut 1 base from V and 5 bases from J, with 8 bases between. The CDR3 spans 14 residues. As DNA, the CDR3 is TGCGCCAGCAGCCAAGTTGACGGAACCGGGGAGCTGTTTTTT. Its translation is CASSQVDGTGELFF.